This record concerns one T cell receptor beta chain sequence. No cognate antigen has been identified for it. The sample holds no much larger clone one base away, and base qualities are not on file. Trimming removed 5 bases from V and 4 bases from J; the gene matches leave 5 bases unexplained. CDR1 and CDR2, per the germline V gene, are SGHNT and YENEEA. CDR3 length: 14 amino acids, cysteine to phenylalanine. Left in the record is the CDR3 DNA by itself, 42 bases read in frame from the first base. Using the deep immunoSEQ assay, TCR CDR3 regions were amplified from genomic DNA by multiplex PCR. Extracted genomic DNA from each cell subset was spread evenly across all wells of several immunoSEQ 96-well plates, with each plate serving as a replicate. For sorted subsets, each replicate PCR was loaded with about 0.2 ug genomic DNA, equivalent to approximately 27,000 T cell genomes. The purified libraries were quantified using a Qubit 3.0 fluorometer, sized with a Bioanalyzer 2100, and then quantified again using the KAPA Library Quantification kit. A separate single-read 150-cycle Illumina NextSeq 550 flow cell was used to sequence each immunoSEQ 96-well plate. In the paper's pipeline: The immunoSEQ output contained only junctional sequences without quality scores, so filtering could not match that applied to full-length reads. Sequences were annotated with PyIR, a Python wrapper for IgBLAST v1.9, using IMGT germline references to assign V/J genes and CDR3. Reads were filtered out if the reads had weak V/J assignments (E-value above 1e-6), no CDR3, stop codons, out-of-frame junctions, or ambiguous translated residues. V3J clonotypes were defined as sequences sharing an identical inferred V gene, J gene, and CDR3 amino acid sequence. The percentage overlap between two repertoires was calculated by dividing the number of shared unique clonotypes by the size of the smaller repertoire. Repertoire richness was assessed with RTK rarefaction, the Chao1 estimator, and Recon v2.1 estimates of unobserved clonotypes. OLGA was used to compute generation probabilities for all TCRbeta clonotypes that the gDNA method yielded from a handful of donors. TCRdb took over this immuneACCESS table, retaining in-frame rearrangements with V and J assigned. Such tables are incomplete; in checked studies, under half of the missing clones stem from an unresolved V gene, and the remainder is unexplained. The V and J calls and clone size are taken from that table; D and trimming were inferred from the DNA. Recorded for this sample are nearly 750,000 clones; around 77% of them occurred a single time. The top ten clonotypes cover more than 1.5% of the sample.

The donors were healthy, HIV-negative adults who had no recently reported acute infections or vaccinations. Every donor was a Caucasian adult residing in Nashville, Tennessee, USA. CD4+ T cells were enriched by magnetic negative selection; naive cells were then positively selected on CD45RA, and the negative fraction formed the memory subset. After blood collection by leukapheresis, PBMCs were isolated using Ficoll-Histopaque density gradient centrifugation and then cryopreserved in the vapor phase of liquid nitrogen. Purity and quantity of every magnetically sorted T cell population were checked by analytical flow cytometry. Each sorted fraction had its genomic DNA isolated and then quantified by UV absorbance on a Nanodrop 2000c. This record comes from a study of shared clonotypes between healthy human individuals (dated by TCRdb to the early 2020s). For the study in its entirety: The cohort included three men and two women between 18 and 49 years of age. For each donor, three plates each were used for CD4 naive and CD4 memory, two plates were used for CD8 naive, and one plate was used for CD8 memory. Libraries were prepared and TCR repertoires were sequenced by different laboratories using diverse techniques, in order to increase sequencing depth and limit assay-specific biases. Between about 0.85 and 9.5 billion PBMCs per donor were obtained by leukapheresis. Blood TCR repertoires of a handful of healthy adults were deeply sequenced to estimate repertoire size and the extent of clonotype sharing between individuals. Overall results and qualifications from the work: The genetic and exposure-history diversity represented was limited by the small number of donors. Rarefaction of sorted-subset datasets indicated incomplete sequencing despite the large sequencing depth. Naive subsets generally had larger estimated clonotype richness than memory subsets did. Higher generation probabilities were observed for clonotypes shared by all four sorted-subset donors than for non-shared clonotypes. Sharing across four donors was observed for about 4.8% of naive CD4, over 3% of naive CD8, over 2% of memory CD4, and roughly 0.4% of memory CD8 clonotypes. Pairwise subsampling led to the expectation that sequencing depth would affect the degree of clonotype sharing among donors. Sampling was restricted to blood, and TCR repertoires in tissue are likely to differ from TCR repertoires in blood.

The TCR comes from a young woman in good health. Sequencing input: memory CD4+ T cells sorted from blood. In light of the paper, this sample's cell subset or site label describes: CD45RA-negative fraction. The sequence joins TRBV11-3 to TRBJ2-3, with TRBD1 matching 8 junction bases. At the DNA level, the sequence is TGTGCCAGCAGCATCCACAGGGGGGCAGATACGCAGTATTTT. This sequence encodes CASSIHRGADTQYF.